Each of the 18 T cell receptor beta chains below was sequenced from the same sample in a study of blood T cell repertoires in COVID-19. Sequencing was performed with immunoSEQ multiplex PCR; in TCRdb, only in-frame clones are kept and a portion is missing. Of over 200,000 clones in the sample, around 85% were seen once. Sequenced material: PBMCs or T cells enriched from blood (not recorded which). These receptors were collected from a woman aged 45-59 years in a cohort exposed to, infected with or recovered from COVID-19 (not recorded which).

This clone showed up just once. The V and J genes are TRBV5-6 and TRBJ1-5, with D possibly matching TRBD1 (6 bases). Per the germline V gene, CDR1 is SGHDT and CDR2 is YYEEEE. The CDR3 runs to 16 residues. V lost 1 base, J lost 3 bases, and 14 bases lay in between. The DNA of the CDR3 is TGTGCCAGCAGCTTGCATCCAGGGGTAAACAATCAGCCCCAGCATTTT. It yields the protein CASSLHPGVNNQPQHF.

The chain is built from TRBV30 and TRBJ2-7; no clear D gene. Trimming removed 4 bases at V and 0 bases at J, with 7 bases between. The CDR3 runs 12 residues. Germline CDR1 is GTSNPN and CDR2 is SVGIG (reference sequence). CDR3 nucleotides: TGTGCCTGGAAGGAGAGCTCCTACGAGCAGTACTTC. The encoded protein is CAWKESSYEQYF.

The V and J genes are TRBV27 and TRBJ1-2; no reliable D call. This CDR3 contains 14 residues. V was clipped by 7 bases and J by 2 bases, with 14 bases between them. Per the germline V gene, CDR1 is MNHEY and CDR2 is SMNVEV (reference sequence). The CDR3 reads CASTSADSNYGYTF. The CDR3, as DNA: TGTGCCAGCACCTCCGCGGATTCCAACTATGGCTACACCTTC.

The rearrangement uses TRBV4-2 and TRBJ1-1; 8 positions match TRBD1. The V segment lost 3 bases and the J segment 2 bases; nucleotides outside the gene matches: 8. The germline V gene has CDR1 LGHNA and CDR2 YNFKEQ. CDR3 length: 16 amino acids. CDR3 amino acids: CASSHQLTGDNTEAFF. The CDR3 nucleotides read TGTGCCAGCAGCCACCAACTGACAGGGGATAACACTGAAGCTTTCTTT.

This chain connects TRBV5-1 to TRBJ2-2; 7 bases line up with TRBD2. This CDR3 is built from 14 residues. V lost 4 bases to trimming and J lost 9 bases; unmatched junction nucleotides: 9. Per germline, CDR1 SGHRS and CDR2 YFSETQ. The CDR3: CASSPNERGRELFF. Here the CDR3 DNA reads TGCGCCAGCAGCCCAAACGAGCGGGGTAGGGAGCTGTTTTTT.

In the case of this clone: This CDR3 is also generated by other DNA sequences in the sample. The chain joins TRBV7-2 to TRBJ1-5, with D unresolved. From germline, CDR1 is SGHTA and CDR2 FQGNSA. This CDR3 contains 12 residues. Trimming took 5 bases from V and 9 from J, leaving 11 bases between them. CDR3 bases: TGTGCCAGCAGCCTTGGTCTCGGGCCCCAGCATTTT. Its translation: CASSLGLGPQHF.

This clone was counted at least ten times. The rearrangement links TRBV5-1 to TRBJ2-1, with TRBD1 identical over 8 bases. Germline values: CDR1 SGHRS, CDR2 YFSETQ. After removal of 4 bases from V and 6 bases from J, the junction contained 9 bases not matched to a gene. The CDR3 runs 15 residues. The CDR3 loop reads CASSGSGGESNEQFF. The CDR3 bases are TGCGCCAGCAGCGGATCAGGGGGCGAAAGCAATGAGCAGTTCTTC. The full variable domain, with the rest looked up from reference TRBV5-1 and TRBJ2-1, is KAGVTQTPRYLIKTRGQQVTLSCSPISGHRSVSWYQQTPGQGLQFLFEYFSETQRNKGNFPGRFSGRQFSNSRSEMNVSTLELGDSALYLCASSGSGGESNEQFFGPGTRLTVL.

The V and J genes are TRBV11-2 and TRBJ1-2; D call uncertain. Deletions cut 5 bases from V and 4 bases from J, with 8 bases between. The CDR3 runs to 12 residues. Germline CDR1 SGHAT, CDR2 FQNNGV. CDR3 protein: CASSQQSYGYTF. DNA for the CDR3: TGTGCCAGCAGCCAACAGAGCTATGGCTACACCTTC.

The chain recombines TRBV30 with TRBJ1-2; the D is unclear. Trimming shortened V by 2 bases and J by 7 bases, and 14 bases separated the two germline ends. There are 13 residues in the CDR3. Germline V lookup: CDR1 GTSNPN, CDR2 SVGIG (reference sequence). The CDR3 region has the DNA TGTGCCTGGAGTCCCCCCGGGATAGGTGGCTACACCTTC. This codes for CAWSPPGIGGYTF. The variable domain in full, completed from reference TRBV30 and TRBJ1-2, reads SQTIHQWPATLVQPVGSPLSLECTVEGTSNPNLYWYRQAAGRGLQLLFYSVGIGQISSEVPQNLSASRPQDRQFILSSKKLLLSDSGFYLCAWSPPGIGGYTFGSGTRLTVV.

This clone was seen once. The chain combines TRBV6-4 with TRBJ2-7, with a tentative D call TRBD1 (6 bases). Trimming shortened V by 7 bases and J by 4 bases, and 8 bases separated the two germline ends. The CDR3 covers 11 residues. Germline assignment: CDR1 MRHNA and CDR2 SNTAGT. CDR3 sequence: CASIQGYEQYF. The CDR3 coding sequence is TGTGCCAGCATCCAGGGGTACGAGCAGTACTTC.

V and J are TRBV4-3 and TRBJ2-7; D is possibly TRBD1 (5 bases). The CDR3 is 14 residues long. Germline V gene data show CDR1 as LGHNA and CDR2 as YSLEER. With 0 bases removed from V and 3 bases from J, the gap between germline ends came to 9 bases. This chain's CDR3 is CASSQEVQVYEQYF. The CDR3 DNA sequence: TGCGCCAGCAGCCAAGAAGTACAGGTCTACGAGCAGTACTTC.

The chain is built from TRBV19 and TRBJ1-2, with TRBD1 identical over 7 bases. The J segment lost 3 bases and the V segment lost 8 bases, leaving 9 bases of the junction unmatched. CDR1 and CDR2 (germline): LNHDA, SQIVND (reference sequence). CDR3 length: 14 residues. The CDR3 coding sequence is TGTGCCAGTGGCCGACAGGGCCTGTACTATGGCTACACCTTC. Translation gives CASGRQGLYYGYTF.

The rearrangement joins TRBV3-1 (or the pseudogene TRBV3-2) to TRBJ1-2; TRBD1 agrees at 7 bases. V lost 5 bases to trimming and J lost 4 bases; unmatched junction nucleotides: 13. Germline V lookup: CDR1 LGHDT, CDR2 YNNKEL (reference sequence). CDR3 length: 16 amino acids. CDR3 in DNA: TGTGCCAGCAGCTCGCTGGCGGGACAGCCTCTCTATGGCTACACCTTC. Residues: CASSSLAGQPLYGYTF.

The chain joins TRBV7-9 to TRBJ2-5, with D maybe TRBD1 (6 bases). CDR3 size: 13 residues. Germline CDR1 and CDR2: SEHNR and FQNEAQ (reference sequence). Trimming removed 4 bases from V and 3 bases from J, with 9 bases in between. The CDR3 DNA reads TGTGCCAGCAGCTCGGACAGCAAAGAGACCCAGTACTTC. It specifies CASSSDSKETQYF. The variable domain in full, with the rest retrieved from reference TRBV7-9 and TRBJ2-5, is DTGVSQNPRHKITKRGQNVTFRCDPISEHNRLYWYRQTLGQGPEFLTYFQNEAQLEKSRLLSDRFSAERPKGSFSTLEIQRTEQGDSAMYLCASSSDSKETQYFGPGTRLLVL.

This clone came up once. The gene calls are TRBV7-2 and TRBJ2-5; 11 bases align to TRBD2. The germline V gene has CDR1 SGHTA and CDR2 FQGNSA. Trimming took 0 bases from V and 5 from J; bases not matched to a gene: 5. The CDR3 extends over 16 amino acids. CDR3 nucleotide sequence: TGTGCCAGCAGCTTAGCGCTAGCGGGGGGCGGTGAGACCCAGTACTTC. Protein product: CASSLALAGGGETQYF.

The chain combines TRBV5-5 with TRBJ2-1; D perhaps matches TRBD2 (5 bases). Germline V gene data show CDR1 as SGHKS and CDR2 as YYEKEE (reference sequence). Trimming took 4 bases from V and 10 from J, leaving 21 bases between them. CDR3 length: 15 amino acids. CDR3 in amino acids: CASSRGPASMDEQFF. As DNA, the CDR3 is TGTGCCAGCAGCCGGGGTCCGGCTTCTATGGACGAGCAGTTCTTC.

The chain links TRBV13 to TRBJ2-2; 11 bases map to TRBD2. V trimming: 8 bases; J trimming: 1 base; junction bases outside the gene matches: 12. Germline-derived CDR1 and CDR2 are PRHDT and FYEKMQ (reference sequence). This CDR3 has 18 residues. In nucleotides, the CDR3 is TGTGCCAGCTACTCGATGCTAGCGGGGGGATTGAACACCGGGGAGCTGTTTTTT. This gives the protein CASYSMLAGGLNTGELFF.

This clone was counted only a few times. The V and J genes are TRBV28 and TRBJ1-6; D perhaps matches TRBD1 (5 bases). V lost 1 base to trimming and J lost 8 bases, with 18 bases between them. The CDR3 runs 17 residues. The germline CDR1 and CDR2 sequences are MDHEN and SYDVKM. The CDR3 spells CASSLFGTPTGDSPLHF. The DNA for the CDR3 is TGTGCCAGCAGTTTATTCGGTACCCCCACGGGGGATTCACCCCTCCACTTT.